This T cell receptor (beta chain) was identified during a study of blood T cell repertoires in COVID-19. Whole-study context: Collection of acute and convalescent COVID-19 samples took place in the United States, Italy and Spain.

Measured with immunoSEQ multiplex PCR; TCRdb has only the in-frame clones, and not every one. Among a few hundred thousand clones listed, around 87% were seen once. The CDR3 is 14 residues long. After removal of 1 base from V and 5 bases from J, the junction contained 2 bases not matched to a gene. Germline values: CDR1 LNHNV, CDR2 YYDKDF (reference sequence). The specimen was PBMCs or T cells enriched from blood (not recorded which). This sequence originates from a man younger than 45 who had been exposed to COVID-19. The chain joins TRBV15 to TRBJ1-2, with 9 bases matching TRBD1. CDR3 nucleotides: TGTGCCACCAGCAGAGCCGGGACAGGGTATGGCTACACCTTC. Its protein is CATSRAGTGYGYTF.